These 20 T cell receptor beta chains share one sample of origin, sequenced in a study of blood T cell repertoires in COVID-19. The repertoire was sequenced with immunoSEQ multiplex PCR; TCRdb's copy has only in-frame clones and lacks some. The data show about 120,000 clones, with 90% seen just once and about 1.9% held by the top ten. The sequenced material came from peripheral blood. The receptors originated from a human donor with active COVID-19. The donor label of this sample is uncertain.

The chain couples TRBV5-4 to TRBJ2-6, with unresolved D. CDR1 is SGHNT, CDR2 YYREEE, per germline (reference sequence). The CDR3 totals 17 residues. V shed 4 bases and J shed 0 bases, with 14 bases lying between them. CDR3 protein: CASSGKTDRSGANVLTF. The CDR3 bases are TGTGCCAGCAGCGGTAAAACAGACCGCTCTGGGGCCAACGTCCTGACTTTC.

In this sample, this clone turned up a few times. The rearrangement uses TRBV18 and TRBJ1-2, with D maybe TRBD1 (5 bases). CDR3 length: 14 amino acids. The germline CDR1 and CDR2 sequences are KGHSH and LQKENI. V dropped 4 bases and J dropped 3 bases, with 12 bases sitting between them. CDR3 amino acids: CASSLAGSHYGYTF. DNA for the CDR3: TGTGCCAGCTCACTTGCAGGGTCCCACTATGGCTACACCTTC.

The chain recombines TRBV4-2 with TRBJ2-4; TRBD2 matches at 13 bases. The germline V gene has CDR1 LGHNA and CDR2 YNFKEQ. V was clipped by 4 bases and J by 4 bases; unmatched bases: 10. The CDR3 is 18 residues long. CDR3 coding DNA: TGTGCCAGCAGCCGAGCTAGGGGGACTAGCGGGGCGAAAAACATTCAGTACTTC. Amino acid sequence: CASSRARGTSGAKNIQYF.

The chain employs TRBV4-1 and TRBJ2-3; D ambiguous. The CDR3 consists of 16 residues. The V gene's germline CDR1 is MGHRA and CDR2 YSYEKL. The V gene lost 0 bases and the J gene lost 7 bases, with 17 bases spanning the gap. CDR3 region: CASSQDRVPPINTQYF. CDR3 DNA: TGCGCCAGCAGCCAAGATCGGGTCCCTCCGATTAATACGCAGTATTTT.

The genes are TRBV10-3 and TRBJ1-1; D is unresolved. Germline V gene sequence: CDR1 ENHRY, CDR2 SYGVKD. The CDR3 runs 14 residues. V was pared by 3 bases and J by 0 bases, with 8 bases between. CDR3 sequence: CAISEQNMNTEAFF. CDR3 sequence (DNA): TGTGCCATCAGTGAACAGAATATGAACACTGAAGCTTTCTTT.

The chain combines TRBV6-5 with TRBJ2-7; TRBD1 agrees at 8 bases. Trimming at V came to 4 bases and at J to 3 bases, leaving 2 bases not matched to a gene. The germline V gene has CDR1 MNHEY and CDR2 SVGAGI. This CDR3 is 13 amino acids long. The CDR3 is CASSWDRYYEQYF. The CDR3 bases are TGTGCCAGCAGTTGGGACAGGTACTACGAGCAGTACTTC.

The chain carries TRBV19 and TRBJ2-2, with D perhaps TRBD1 (6 bases). The CDR3 covers 15 residues. Germline assignment: CDR1 LNHDA and CDR2 SQIVND (reference sequence). Trimming removed 5 bases from V and 11 bases from J, with 21 bases in between. The CDR3 protein is CASSPYDRTGSELFF. The CDR3 region has the DNA TGTGCCAGTAGTCCCTACGACAGGACGGGCAGCGAGCTGTTTTTT.

The chain is built from TRBV5-1 and TRBJ1-1, with a tentative D call TRBD1 (6 bases). This CDR3 region has 11 residues. Trimming removed 1 base from V and 13 bases from J, with 11 bases in between. The germline CDR1 and CDR2 sequences are SGHRS and YFSETQ. The CDR3 DNA reads TGCGCCAGCAGCTTGTTCGGACAGAGTTTCTTT. The encoded protein is CASSLFGQSFF.

V gene TRBV9 combines with J gene TRBJ2-1; D gene unclear. Between the trimmed V and J ends, which lost 0 bases and 0 bases, there was a span of 7 bases. The CDR3 loop spans 15 amino acids. Germline V gives CDR1 SGDLS, CDR2 YYNGEE. CDR3 in amino acids: CASSVELSSYNEQFF. CDR3 in DNA: TGTGCCAGCAGCGTAGAACTAAGCTCCTACAATGAGCAGTTCTTC.

The rearrangement links TRBV7-9 to TRBJ1-4, with 9 bases matching TRBD1. With 1 base clipped from V and 1 base from J, the junction kept 1 base outside the gene matches. The CDR3 extends over 16 amino acids. Germline V gene data show CDR1 as SEHNR and CDR2 as FQNEAQ (reference sequence). Written as DNA, the CDR3 is TGTGCCAGCAGCTTAGGACAGGGGGTAACTAATGAAAAACTGTTTTTT. It specifies CASSLGQGVTNEKLFF.

V and J are TRBV4-3 and TRBJ2-3, with TRBD1 identical over 7 bases. Germline V lookup: CDR1 LGHNA, CDR2 YSLEER. This CDR3 spans 15 amino acids. Trimming at V came to 2 bases and at J to 3 bases, leaving 5 bases not matched to a gene. For the CDR3, the DNA is TGCGCCAGCAGCCAAAGCCGCAGGGGGACAGATACGCAGTATTTT. Translation gives CASSQSRRGTDTQYF.

This chain connects TRBV5-6 to TRBJ1-4, with 11 bases identical to TRBD1. CDR3 length: 18 amino acids. Losses at the gene ends were 0 bases for V and 3 bases for J; bases not matched to a gene: 7. CDR1 and CDR2 (germline): SGHDT, YYEEEE. CDR3 amino acids: CASSLGRDRGNANEKLFF. The CDR3 coding sequence is TGTGCCAGCAGCTTGGGAAGGGACAGGGGGAACGCTAATGAAAAACTGTTTTTT.

The chain recombines TRBV24-1 with TRBJ2-3; D may be TRBD2 (5 bases). The V and J ends lost 4 bases and 5 bases respectively, with 18 bases between them. Per germline, CDR1 KGHDR and CDR2 SFDVKD. The CDR3 runs 16 residues. CDR3 sequence (DNA): TGTGCCACCAGTGACCCTGACCCGGCGGGCAAAGATACGCAGTATTTT. Protein: CATSDPDPAGKDTQYF.

The CDR3 protein is CASSQQIPGPGGAQYF. The CDR3 coding sequence is TGCGCCAGCAGCCAACAGATCCCCGGGCCTGGGGGGGCCCAGTACTTC. The chain couples TRBV4-1 to TRBJ2-5; the match to TRBD2 covers 7 bases. Germline CDR1 MGHRA, CDR2 YSYEKL. Trimming removed 2 bases from V and 9 bases from J; junction bases left unmatched: 15. This CDR3 contains 16 residues.

The V and J genes are TRBV6-2 or TRBV6-3 and TRBJ1-2; D gene uncertain. Germline loops: CDR1 MNHEY, CDR2 SVGEGT. This CDR3 has 13 amino acids. The V end lost 3 bases, the J end lost 2 bases, and 7 bases lay between the germline ends. CDR3 sequence reads: CASSYTQNYGYTF. Here the CDR3 DNA reads TGTGCCAGCAGTTATACCCAGAACTATGGCTACACCTTC.

This chain uses TRBV11-3 with TRBJ2-7, with 8 bases lining up with TRBD2. J was trimmed by 7 bases and V by 4 bases; bases with no gene match: 3. The CDR3 is made up of 12 amino acids. The germline V gene has CDR1 SGHNT and CDR2 YENEEA. The CDR3 bases are TGTGCCAGCAGCTCACGGGGGGGTGAGCAGTACTTC. Its protein product is CASSSRGGEQYF.

The rearrangement uses TRBV27 and TRBJ2-7; D is undetermined. There are 15 residues in the CDR3. Germline V gene lookup returns CDR1 MNHEY and CDR2 SMNVEV (reference sequence). With 5 bases removed from V and 0 bases from J, the gap between germline ends came to 14 bases. The CDR3: CASSLAAVSSYEQYF. CDR3 nucleotides: TGTGCCAGCAGTCTGGCTGCGGTTAGCTCCTACGAGCAGTACTTC.

Sample share makes this clone large. V is TRBV5-6 and J is TRBJ1-4; 7 bases are a match to TRBD1. CDR3 length: 15 amino acids. The ends lost 4 bases at V and 4 bases at J; junction bases unmatched: 7. Per the germline V gene, CDR1 is SGHDT and CDR2 is YYEEEE. The CDR3 protein is CASSTPGTVNEKLFF. The CDR3 nucleotides are TGTGCCAGCAGCACTCCGGGGACAGTTAATGAAAAACTGTTTTTT.

This chain connects TRBV6-6 to TRBJ1-2; D ambiguous. V was shortened by 0 bases and J by 1 base, with 12 bases between the two germline ends. CDR3 length equals 16 residues. From germline, CDR1 is MNHNY and CDR2 SVGAGI (reference sequence). CDR3 nucleotide sequence: TGTGCCAGCAGTTACTCATCCGGAGCCTATAACTATGGCTACACCTTC. It encodes CASSYSSGAYNYGYTF.

The V and J genes are TRBV5-1 and TRBJ1-1, with D uncertain. V lost 4 bases, J lost 3 bases, and 13 bases lay in between. This CDR3 contains 14 residues. Germline-derived CDR1 and CDR2 are SGHRS and YFSETQ. The CDR3 coding sequence is TGCGCCAGCAGCGACGGATCGGCGGACACTGAAGCTTTCTTT. It is translated as CASSDGSADTEAFF.